This T cell receptor beta chain was observed in a study of blood T cell repertoires in COVID-19. Study-wide context: The United States, Italy and Spain were the sources of the acute and convalescent COVID-19 samples. PBMCs, B-cell-depleted T cells, or T cells provided the cDNA or gDNA that made up the material.

Authors' processing steps: Amplification of reference gene primers was used by the study to estimate nucleated cell counts. Data came from immunoSEQ multiplex PCR; TCRdb stores just in-frame clones and leaves some out. The V and J calls and the clone size are those of that table, but D and trimming were determined from the DNA. The table has 140,000 to 150,000 clones, around 90% seen once; the top ten hold about 10%. In its sample, this clone was seen a few times. V dropped 1 base and J dropped 4 bases, with 12 bases sitting between them. Germline CDR1 KGHDR, CDR2 SFDVKD. This CDR3 comprises 15 residues.

J is TRBJ2-5 and V is TRBV24-1; D not resolved. The sequence was collected from a man between 60 and 75 years old with active or convalescent COVID-19. Material: peripheral blood. The CDR3 spells CATSDFSFRGETQYF. CDR3 bases: TGTGCCACCAGTGATTTTAGTTTTCGTGGAGAGACCCAGTACTTC.